These T cell receptor beta chains were read from a single sample in a study of cytomegalovirus exposure and HLA in healthy donors. Sequencing was performed with immunoSEQ multiplex PCR; in TCRdb, only in-frame clones are kept and a portion is missing. The table records about 150,000 clones, approximately 10% of them present only once. The sequencing input was PBMCs. These receptors were collected from a woman between 35 and 50 years old in good health and CMV-seropositive. Each CDR3 is given with its conserved first and last residue. A clone size is listed for some rows: how often the clone was seen (once, few, many), or a class if it is expanded.

size: -
J: TRBJ2-5
V: TRBV15
CDR3: CATSRSRDRLYF

size: few
J: TRBJ2-7
V: TRBV5-4
CDR3: CASSGARRGNYEQYF

size: few
J: TRBJ1-2
V: TRBV5-1
CDR3: CASSFDRGDGYTF

size: few
J: TRBJ2-2
V: TRBV5-1
CDR3: CASVVTPLADAGELFF

size: -
J: TRBJ1-5
V: TRBV7-2
CDR3: CASSPEPGVNQPQHF

size: -
J: TRBJ1-1
V: TRBV4-1
CDR3: CASSQPSEGAREAFF

size: few
J: TRBJ1-2
V: TRBV7-8
CDR3: CASSLASREDGYTF

size: few
J: TRBJ1-4
V: TRBV6-5
CDR3: CASSTDRVGRLFF

size: few
J: TRBJ1-5
V: TRBV19
CDR3: CASSMGPGESQPQHF

size: -
J: TRBJ1-5
V: TRBV19
CDR3: CASSIAISSNQPQHF

size: -
J: TRBJ1-1
V: TRBV19
CDR3: CASSFRGPRDTEAFF

size: few
J: TRBJ1-1
V: TRBV6-5
CDR3: CASSYSQVVEAFF

size: -
J: TRBJ2-1
V: TRBV5-1
CDR3: CASSSGTSGGHNEQFF

size: few
J: TRBJ1-2
V: TRBV7-2
CDR3: CASSPMGAQDYGYTF

size: few
J: TRBJ1-3
V: TRBV6-1
CDR3: CASGTSGAFGNTIYF

size: -
J: TRBJ1-5
V: TRBV19
CDR3: CASSTGRDQPQHF

size: few
J: TRBJ1-5
V: TRBV6-6
CDR3: CASSRGQGRANQPQHF

size: few
J: TRBJ1-3
V: TRBV5-5
CDR3: CASSLAPGQMRNTIYF

size: -
J: TRBJ1-6
V: TRBV7-6
CDR3: CASSFPGDSPLHF

size: -
J: TRBJ2-2
V: TRBV4-3
CDR3: CASSQDWGVVGELFF

size: few
J: TRBJ1-2
V: TRBV4-3
CDR3: CASSVQIGTGGDGYTF

size: -
J: TRBJ2-6
V: TRBV5-1
CDR3: CASSSTTGRSGANVLTF

size: -
J: TRBJ2-3
V: TRBV4-2
CDR3: CASSQEGTGVTDTQYF

size: few
J: TRBJ1-1
V: TRBV6-6
CDR3: CASSYSAGTEAFF

size: -
J: TRBJ1-5
V: TRBV19
CDR3: CASSIARGEQPQHF

size: few
J: TRBJ2-3
V: TRBV5-6
CDR3: CASSFDRTVTDTQYF

size: -
J: TRBJ1-5
V: TRBV29-1
CDR3: CSVGTGGDGNQPQHF

size: -
J: TRBJ1-4
V: TRBV6-5
CDR3: CASSTPGGGNEKLFF

size: few
J: TRBJ2-5
V: TRBV5-6
CDR3: CASSSRLGTGAQYF

size: -
J: TRBJ2-7
V: TRBV10-3
CDR3: CAISELEQRLATYEQYF

size: few
J: TRBJ2-3
V: TRBV9
CDR3: CASSVGRLAGGRSTDTQYF

size: few
J: TRBJ2-5
V: TRBV9
CDR3: CASSVALGLAQETQYF

size: few
J: TRBJ2-7
V: TRBV9
CDR3: CASSPNLGQSREQYF

size: few
J: TRBJ2-3
V: TRBV2
CDR3: CASSGQGTDTQYF

size: few
J: TRBJ2-5
V: TRBV5-8
CDR3: CASSLNRGGDFETQYF

size: few
J: TRBJ1-2
V: TRBV7-2
CDR3: CASSLNRLNGYTF

size: -
J: TRBJ1-4
V: TRBV18
CDR3: CASSPRTEINEKLFF

size: -
J: TRBJ1-1
V: TRBV29-1
CDR3: CSVGRVLVNTEAFF

size: few
J: TRBJ1-1
V: TRBV6-1
CDR3: CASSLQESNTEAFF

size: -
J: TRBJ1-2
V: TRBV5-8
CDR3: CASSLRRGYTF

size: -
J: TRBJ2-4
V: TRBV10-2
CDR3: CASNNRDRAIAKNIQYF

size: -
J: TRBJ1-2
V: TRBV14
CDR3: CASSLPGIRINGYTF

size: -
J: TRBJ1-1
V: TRBV7-9
CDR3: CASSLVQVDTEAFF

size: few
J: TRBJ2-2
V: TRBV5-1
CDR3: CASSDPTGVDTGELFF

size: -
J: TRBJ2-5
V: TRBV19
CDR3: CASSTGQGRETQYF